One sample yielded the 6 T cell receptor beta chains listed below, sequenced in a study of post-analysis software for immune sequencing data. General study points: TRBV5-6, TRBV5-1 and TRBV20-1 belonged to a set of about five TRBV segments that were more frequent in patients than controls.

Prepared TCR beta cDNA libraries contained unique molecular identifiers. MiXCR, applied by TCRdb to the PCR reads, yields one record per CDR3 protein. The table shows some 890,000 distinct CDR3 sequences, with about 53% occurring only once. These receptors' targets are unknown. The sequencing sample was made of blood. The receptor source for this set is a girl aged 5-17 years with multiple sclerosis.

The DNA of the CDR3 is TGTGCCAGCAGGGACAGGGCTGCTGGGGCCAACGTCCTGACTTTC. It specifies CASRDRAAGANVLTF. The chain joins TRBV2 to TRBJ2-6; TRBD1 aligns across 8 bases. Germline trimming cut 6 bases from V and 2 bases from J; bases unmatched to any gene: 3. The CDR3 contains 15 residues. Per the germline V gene, CDR1 is SNHLY and CDR2 is FYNNEI.

The chain joins TRBV20-1 to TRBJ2-5; 7 bases are shared with TRBD1. V shed 5 bases and J 5 bases; nucleotides not matched to a gene: 8. The CDR3 is made up of 13 amino acids. The germline CDR1 and CDR2 sequences are DFQATT and SNEGSKA (reference sequence). The CDR3 sequence is CSAPDRVGETQYF. CDR3 bases: TGCAGTGCTCCAGACAGGGTCGGGGAGACCCAGTACTTC.

The chain is built from TRBV20-1 and TRBJ2-5; possibly TRBD2 for D (5 bases). The germline gives CDR1 DFQATT, CDR2 SNEGSKA (reference sequence). This CDR3 is built from 13 residues. V was clipped by 3 bases and J by 5 bases, with 13 bases between them. CDR3 loop: CSASDQSGETQYF. In DNA form, the CDR3 reads TGCAGTGCTAGCGATCAGTCGGGGGAGACCCAGTACTTC.

The rearrangement joins TRBV10-3 to TRBJ2-2; a possible D gene is TRBD2 (5 bases). Per germline, CDR1 ENHRY and CDR2 SYGVKD. V shed 2 bases and J shed 1 base, with 14 bases lying between them. This CDR3 region has 17 residues. CDR3 amino acids: CAISEHQASWNTGELFF. The CDR3 nucleotides are TGTGCCATCAGTGAGCATCAGGCTAGCTGGAACACCGGGGAGCTGTTTTTT.

This clonotype was counted a single time. V is TRBV7-3 and J is TRBJ2-6, with TRBD2 matching over 12 bases. The CDR3 is 18 amino acids. V dropped 5 bases and J dropped 2; count of bases not matched to a gene: 7. Germline CDR1 SGHTA, CDR2 FQGTGA. The CDR3 protein is CASSPGLAGLPGANVLTF. For the CDR3, the DNA is TGTGCCAGCAGCCCAGGACTAGCGGGGCTCCCTGGGGCCAACGTCCTGACTTTC. The complete variable domain, with remaining parts taken from reference TRBV7-3 and TRBJ2-6, reads GAGVSQTPSNKVTEKGKYVELRCDPISGHTALYWYRQSLGQGPEFLIYFQGTGAADDSGLPNDRFFAVRPEGSVSTLKIQRTERGDSAVYLCASSPGLAGLPGANVLTFGAGSRLTVL.

This chain joins TRBV12-3 or TRBV12-4 and TRBJ2-1; D might be TRBD2 (6 bases). The CDR3 totals 21 residues. Deletions cut 5 bases from V and 3 bases from J, with 32 bases between. The CDR3, as DNA: TGTGCCAGCAGTCTCCCCGCTAGCGATCCGGTGAGGGGCTACTACTACAATGAGCAGTTCTTC. It specifies CASSLPASDPVRGYYYNEQFF.